These 26 T cell receptor beta chains were sequenced from one sample in a study of blood T cell repertoires in COVID-19. Generated by immunoSEQ multiplex PCR, the TCRdb table keeps only in-frame clones and is missing some. The sample has roughly 80,000 clones, roughly 90% seen once. Sequencing was carried out using peripheral blood. These receptors all stem from a man aged 80 or over in a cohort sampled during active COVID-19.

The rearrangement links TRBV10-3 to TRBJ1-1, with D possibly TRBD1 on 6 matching bases. CDR3 size: 13 residues. Germline V lookup: CDR1 ENHRY, CDR2 SYGVKD. V lost 6 bases, J lost 3 bases, and 11 bases lay in between. The CDR3 nucleotides are TGTGCCATCAGCGGGTCAGGGGACACTGAAGCTTTCTTT. This codes for CAISGSGDTEAFF.

V usage is TRBV6-5 and J usage is TRBJ1-5; 8 nucleotides match TRBD1. The J segment lost 7 bases and the V segment lost 6 bases, leaving 11 bases of the junction unmatched. The CDR3 contains 15 residues. Germline V CDR1 and CDR2: MNHEY, SVGAGI. CDR3 region: CASSSRSAGGQPQHF. CDR3 in DNA: TGTGCCAGCAGCTCCCGGAGTGCAGGGGGCCAGCCCCAGCATTTT.

The V call is TRBV2, the J call TRBJ2-5; 12 nucleotides match TRBD2. Germline V gene lookup returns CDR1 SNHLY and CDR2 FYNNEI. This CDR3 has 15 amino acids. With 3 bases clipped from V and 5 bases from J, the junction kept 4 bases outside the gene matches. The CDR3 is CASSDGLAGSETQYF. The CDR3 bases are TGTGCCAGCAGTGACGGACTAGCGGGGAGCGAGACCCAGTACTTC.

The V and J genes are TRBV19 and TRBJ2-2; D is ambiguous. The CDR3 consists of 14 residues. Per germline, CDR1 LNHDA and CDR2 SQIVND (reference sequence). V was shortened by 6 bases and J by 0 bases, with 8 bases between the two germline ends. CDR3 sequence reads: CASSATPNTGELFF. For the CDR3, the DNA is TGTGCCAGTAGCGCCACACCGAACACCGGGGAGCTGTTTTTT. The full variable domain, in which reference TRBV19 and TRBJ2-2 provide the parts outside the CDR3, is DGGITQSPKYLFRKEGQNVTLSCEQNLNHDAMYWYRQDPGQGLRLIYYSQIVNDFQKGDIAEGYSVSREKKESFPLTVTSAQKNPTAFYLCASSATPNTGELFFGEGSRLTVL.

This sequence joins TRBV7-9 and TRBJ2-7, with D possibly being TRBD1 (5 bases). Germline CDR1 reads SEHNR; CDR2 reads FQNEAQ (reference sequence). This CDR3 is built from 12 residues. V was cut by 7 bases and J by 10 bases, with 17 bases left in between. CDR3 residues: CASIGAGLEQYF. The CDR3 DNA reads as TGTGCCAGCATTGGCGCAGGGCTAGAACAGTACTTC.

The V gene is TRBV5-1, the J gene TRBJ2-7, with D possibly TRBD1 on 6 matching bases. Trimming stripped 7 bases from V and 2 bases from J, with 13 bases between. This CDR3 region has 13 residues. Germline assignment: CDR1 SGHRS and CDR2 YFSETQ. The CDR3 region has the DNA TGCGCCAGCCGGACAGTTTCGGCCTACGAGCAGTACTTC. This codes for CASRTVSAYEQYF.

V usage is TRBV15 and J usage is TRBJ1-5, with a tentative D call TRBD1 (5 bases). The CDR3 totals 14 residues. Trimming cost V 3 bases and J 7 bases, with 13 bases left between them. Germline V gene data show CDR1 as LNHNV and CDR2 as YYDKDF (reference sequence). CDR3: CATSREGTAQPQHF. CDR3 nucleotide sequence: TGTGCCACCAGCAGGGAGGGGACGGCGCAGCCCCAGCATTTT.

The chain is built from TRBV7-8 and TRBJ1-5; 7 nucleotides agree with TRBD1. V shed 5 bases and J 5 bases; nucleotides not matched to a gene: 12. This CDR3 has 16 residues. Germline V gives CDR1 SGHVS, CDR2 FQNEAQ. CDR3 in amino acids: CASSRRGGRGDQPQHF. In DNA, the CDR3 is TGTGCCAGCAGCCGGCGGGGAGGCAGGGGGGATCAGCCCCAGCATTTT.

The rearrangement joins TRBV6-5 to TRBJ2-7; the match to TRBD1 covers 7 bases. Germline V CDR1 and CDR2: MNHEY, SVGAGI. The CDR3 covers 15 residues. The V gene end was trimmed by 0 bases and the J gene end by 2 bases; junction bases not matched to a gene: 4. The CDR3 loop reads CASSYSTGSPYEQYF. The CDR3 nucleotides read TGTGCCAGCAGTTACTCGACAGGGAGCCCCTACGAGCAGTACTTC.

This chain joins TRBV18 and TRBJ2-5, with 7 bases identical to TRBD2. CDR1 is KGHSH, CDR2 LQKENI, per germline. The trim removed 1 base at V and 5 bases at J, leaving 7 bases unmatched. The CDR3 totals 15 residues. CDR3 in DNA: TGTGCCAGCTCACCACGACTAGCAGGGAGGGAGACCCAGTACTTC. Protein product: CASSPRLAGRETQYF.

V is TRBV5-6 and J is TRBJ1-2; no clear D. This CDR3 is built from 12 residues. V lost 1 base and J lost 10, with 11 bases in between. Germline CDR1 and CDR2: SGHDT and YYEEEE. CDR3 DNA: TGTGCCAGCAGCTTGAGTAGCGTTACCTACACCTTC. It specifies CASSLSSVTYTF.

CDR3 nucleotides: TGTGCCAGTAGTCGCGGGGGGGGATATGGCTACACCTTC. This sequence encodes CASSRGGGYGYTF. V usage is TRBV19 and J usage is TRBJ1-2, with a weak D call TRBD1 (5 bases). From germline, CDR1 is LNHDA and CDR2 SQIVND (reference sequence). CDR3 length: 13 residues. The V end was cut by 5 bases, the J end by 5 bases, with 12 bases between.

The CDR3, as DNA: TGTGCCAGCTCACCCCAGGGGGGCTCCTACAATGAGCAGTTCTTC. Residues: CASSPQGGSYNEQFF. J is TRBJ2-1 and V is TRBV18; D is perhaps TRBD1 (7 bases). Trimming pared 3 bases from V and 0 bases from J, leaving 9 bases between. The germline V gene encodes CDR1 KGHSH and CDR2 LQKENI. The CDR3 is made up of 15 amino acids.

The V gene is TRBV5-4, the J gene TRBJ2-3; tentative D call: TRBD1 (5 bases). V lost 1 base to trimming and J lost 6 bases, with 12 bases between them. Germline V lookup: CDR1 SGHNT, CDR2 YYREEE (reference sequence). The CDR3 runs 14 residues. CDR3 nucleotides: TGTGCCAGCAGCTTGCAGGGCTCCTCGGATACGCAGTATTTT. This translates into CASSLQGSSDTQYF.

J is TRBJ2-1 and V is TRBV3-1 (or the pseudogene TRBV3-2); 8 nucleotides agree with TRBD2. This CDR3 spans 16 amino acids. Trimming cost V 3 bases and J 5 bases; bases outside gene matches: 9. In germline, CDR1 is LGHDT, CDR2 YNNKEL (reference sequence). The chain's CDR3 is CASSQAGGGGHNEQFF. DNA for the CDR3: TGTGCCAGCAGCCAGGCGGGTGGCGGGGGGCACAATGAGCAGTTCTTC.

The V and J genes are TRBV9 and TRBJ1-3; D is uncertain. Trimming cost V 3 bases and J 0 bases, with 13 bases left between them. CDR3 length equals 16 residues. Per germline, CDR1 SGDLS and CDR2 YYNGEE. CDR3 protein: CASSAGLPSSGNTIYF. CDR3 coding DNA: TGTGCCAGCAGCGCCGGACTCCCGAGCTCTGGAAACACCATATATTTT.

The gene calls are TRBV2 and TRBJ2-5; 7 nucleotides line up with TRBD1. The V gene end was trimmed by 4 bases and the J gene end by 0 bases; junction bases not matched to a gene: 2. From germline, CDR1 is SNHLY and CDR2 FYNNEI. This CDR3 is built from 14 residues. The chain's CDR3 is CASSVGQDQETQYF. As DNA, the CDR3 is TGTGCCAGCAGTGTCGGACAGGACCAAGAGACCCAGTACTTC.

This chain joins TRBV29-1 and TRBJ2-5; D might be TRBD2 (5 bases). The CDR3 sequence is 12 residues long. Germline CDR1 SQVTM, CDR2 ANQGSEA. Trimming cost V 4 bases and J 2 bases, with 8 bases left between them. The CDR3, as DNA: TGCAGCGTTGGGGGAGATCAAGAGACCCAGTACTTC. Translated: CSVGGDQETQYF.

V gene TRBV28 combines with J gene TRBJ1-2; 7 bases line up with TRBD1. V was pared by 7 bases and J by 2 bases, with 7 bases of the junction left unmatched. The CDR3 covers 14 residues. Germline assignment: CDR1 MDHEN and CDR2 SYDVKM. CDR3 DNA: TGTGCCAGCATCCCGACAGGGATCAACTATGGCTACACCTTC. Its protein product is CASIPTGINYGYTF.

About this clone: In the same sample, other DNA sequences code for this CDR3. The chain recombines TRBV12-5 with TRBJ1-2; perhaps TRBD1 as D (5 bases). The CDR3 consists of 16 residues. Germline CDR1 and CDR2: LGHNT and FRNRAP. V was shortened by 1 base and J by 4 bases, with 16 bases between the two germline ends. The CDR3 spells CASGLAWLAGGYGYTF. The CDR3 bases are TGTGCTAGTGGTTTGGCTTGGTTGGCGGGGGGCTATGGCTACACCTTC.

The gene calls are TRBV28 and TRBJ1-4; TRBD1 aligns across 10 bases. V gave up 5 bases and J gave up 5 bases; unmatched junction bases: 8. Germline assignment: CDR1 MDHEN and CDR2 SYDVKM. There are 16 residues in the CDR3. The CDR3 sequence: CASSPSPGQGNEKLFF. CDR3 nucleotides: TGTGCCAGCAGTCCCTCCCCGGGACAGGGGAATGAAAAACTGTTTTTT.

This clone has more than one count but fewer than ten. The chain is built from TRBV5-5 and TRBJ1-1; D is perhaps TRBD1 (5 bases). V lost 2 bases and J 0 bases, leaving 20 bases between the germline ends. The CDR3 consists of 18 residues. The germline V gene has CDR1 SGHKS and CDR2 YYEKEE (reference sequence). CDR3 DNA: TGTGCCAGCAGCTTAAGGTCTTCCGCTCGGGGGGTGAACACTGAAGCTTTCTTT. Residues: CASSLRSSARGVNTEAFF.

The V and J genes are TRBV9 and TRBJ2-1; D is unclear. V shed 6 bases and J shed 2 bases, with 15 bases lying between them. The CDR3 spans 15 residues. Germline CDR1 and CDR2: SGDLS and YYNGEE. CDR3 sequence reads: CASTPSVDPYNEQFF. In nucleotides, the CDR3 is TGTGCCAGCACTCCCTCAGTTGATCCCTACAATGAGCAGTTCTTC.

This clone has only a few counts. The V and J genes are TRBV9 and TRBJ1-2, with D possibly TRBD1 on 6 matching bases. Per the germline V gene, CDR1 is SGDLS and CDR2 is YYNGEE. Trimming shortened V by 4 bases and J by 4 bases, and 14 bases separated the two germline ends. This CDR3 comprises 14 residues. The CDR3 protein is CASSMGQGTYGYTF. The CDR3 DNA sequence: TGTGCCAGCAGCATGGGGCAGGGGACCTATGGCTACACCTTC.

J is TRBJ2-1 and V is TRBV3-1 (or the pseudogene TRBV3-2); D unclear. The CDR3 spans 12 residues. Trimming took 6 bases from V and 6 from J, leaving 9 bases between them. Per the germline V gene, CDR1 is LGHDT and CDR2 is YNNKEL (reference sequence). The CDR3 here is CASSLPGNEQFF. CDR3 DNA: TGTGCCAGCAGTCTACCCGGCAATGAGCAGTTCTTC.

The J gene is TRBJ2-7, the V gene TRBV7-8; D perhaps matches TRBD1 (6 bases). V lost 4 bases and J 4 bases, leaving 11 bases between the germline ends. Germline values: CDR1 SGHVS, CDR2 FQNEAQ. This CDR3 is built from 13 residues. The CDR3 region has the DNA TGTGCCAGCAGCTCCGGGACACTTTACGAGCAGTACTTC. Protein product: CASSSGTLYEQYF.